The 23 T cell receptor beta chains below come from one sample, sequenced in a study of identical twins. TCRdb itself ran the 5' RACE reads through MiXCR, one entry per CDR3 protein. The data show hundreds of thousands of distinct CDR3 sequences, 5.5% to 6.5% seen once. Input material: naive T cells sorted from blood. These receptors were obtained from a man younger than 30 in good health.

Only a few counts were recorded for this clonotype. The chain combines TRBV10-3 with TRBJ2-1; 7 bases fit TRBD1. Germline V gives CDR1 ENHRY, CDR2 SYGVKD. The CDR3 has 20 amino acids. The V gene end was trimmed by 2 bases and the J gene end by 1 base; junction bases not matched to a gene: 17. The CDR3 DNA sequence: TGTGCCATCAGTGAGGGATTAGACAGGGTAGAGGAAGCTTCCTACAATGAGCAGTTCTTC. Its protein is CAISEGLDRVEEASYNEQFF.

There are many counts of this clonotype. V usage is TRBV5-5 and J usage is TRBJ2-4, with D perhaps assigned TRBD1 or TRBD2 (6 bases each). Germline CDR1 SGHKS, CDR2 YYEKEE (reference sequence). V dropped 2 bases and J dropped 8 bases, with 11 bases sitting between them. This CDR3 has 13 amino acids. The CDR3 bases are TGTGCCAGCAGCTTTGGGGGGCTGGACATTCAGTACTTC. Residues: CASSFGGLDIQYF. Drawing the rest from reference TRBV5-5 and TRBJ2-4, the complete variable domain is DAGVTQSPTHLIKTRGQQVTLRCSPISGHKSVSWYQQVLGQGPQFIFQYYEKEERGRGNFPDRFSARQFPNYSSELNVNALLLGDSALYLCASSFGGLDIQYFGAGTRLSVL.

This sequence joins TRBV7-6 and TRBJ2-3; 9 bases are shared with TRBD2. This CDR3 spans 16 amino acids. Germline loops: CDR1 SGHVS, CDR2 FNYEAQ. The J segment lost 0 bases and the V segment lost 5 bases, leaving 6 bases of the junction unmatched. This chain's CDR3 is CASSPPSGTSTDTQYF. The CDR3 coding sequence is TGTGCCAGCAGCCCACCTAGCGGGACTAGCACAGATACGCAGTATTTT.

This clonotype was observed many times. The CDR3 region is CASSQALGETQYF. DNA of the CDR3: TGTGCCAGCAGCCAAGCCCTCGGGGAGACCCAGTACTTC. The chain couples TRBV14 to TRBJ2-5; no clear D gene. CDR3 length equals 13 residues. V was trimmed by 1 base and J by 5 bases, leaving 8 bases between them. Germline loops: CDR1 SGHDN, CDR2 FVKESK.

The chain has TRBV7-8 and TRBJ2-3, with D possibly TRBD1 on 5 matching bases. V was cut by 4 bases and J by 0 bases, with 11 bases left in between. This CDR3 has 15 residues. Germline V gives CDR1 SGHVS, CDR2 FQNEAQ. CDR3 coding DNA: TGTGCCAGCAGCTCATTTAGGGGTAGCACAGATACGCAGTATTTT. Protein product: CASSSFRGSTDTQYF.

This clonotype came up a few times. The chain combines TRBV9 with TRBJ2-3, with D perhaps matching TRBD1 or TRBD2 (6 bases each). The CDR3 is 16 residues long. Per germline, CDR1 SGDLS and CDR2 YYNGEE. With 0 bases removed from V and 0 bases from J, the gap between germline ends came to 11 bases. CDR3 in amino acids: CASSVEGGYSTDTQYF. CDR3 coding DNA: TGTGCCAGCAGCGTAGAAGGGGGGTATAGCACAGATACGCAGTATTTT.

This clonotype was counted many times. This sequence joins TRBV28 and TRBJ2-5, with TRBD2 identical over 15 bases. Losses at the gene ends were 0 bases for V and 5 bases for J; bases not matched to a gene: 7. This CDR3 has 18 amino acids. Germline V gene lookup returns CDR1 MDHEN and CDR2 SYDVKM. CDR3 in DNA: TGTGCCAGCAGTTTATGGACGGGACTAGCGGGAGGAGGGGAGACCCAGTACTTC. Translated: CASSLWTGLAGGGETQYF.

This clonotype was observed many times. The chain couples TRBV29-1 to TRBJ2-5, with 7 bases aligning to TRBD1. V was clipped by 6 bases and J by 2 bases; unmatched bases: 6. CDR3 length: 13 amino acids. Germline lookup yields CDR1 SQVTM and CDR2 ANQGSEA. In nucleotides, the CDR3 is TGCAGCGTACCGGGACAGAGACAAGAGACCCAGTACTTC. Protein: CSVPGQRQETQYF.

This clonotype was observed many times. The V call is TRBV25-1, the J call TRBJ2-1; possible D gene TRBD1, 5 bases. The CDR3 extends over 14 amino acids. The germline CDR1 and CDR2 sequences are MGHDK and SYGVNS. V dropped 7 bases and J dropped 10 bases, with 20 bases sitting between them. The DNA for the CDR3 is TGTGCCAGCAAACAGGACGGGCGAACTGGGGAGCAGTTCTTC. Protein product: CASKQDGRTGEQFF.

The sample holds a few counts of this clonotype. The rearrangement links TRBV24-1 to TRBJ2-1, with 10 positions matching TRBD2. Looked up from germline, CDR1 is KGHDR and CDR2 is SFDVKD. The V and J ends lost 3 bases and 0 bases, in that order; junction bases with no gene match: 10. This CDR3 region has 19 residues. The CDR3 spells CATSDESGRARSSYNEQFF. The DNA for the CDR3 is TGTGCCACCAGTGATGAAAGCGGGAGGGCACGAAGCTCCTACAATGAGCAGTTCTTC.

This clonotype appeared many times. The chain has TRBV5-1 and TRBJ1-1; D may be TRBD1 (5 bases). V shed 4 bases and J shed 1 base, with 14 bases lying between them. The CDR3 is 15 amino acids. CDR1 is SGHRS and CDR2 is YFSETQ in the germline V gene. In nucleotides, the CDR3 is TGCGCCAGCAGCCCGGGTAAGACAGCGAACACTGAAGCTTTCTTT. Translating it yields CASSPGKTANTEAFF.

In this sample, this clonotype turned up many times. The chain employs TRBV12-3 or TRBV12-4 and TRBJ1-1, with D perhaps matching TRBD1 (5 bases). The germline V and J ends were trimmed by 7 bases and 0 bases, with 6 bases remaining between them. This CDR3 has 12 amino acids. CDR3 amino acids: CASKGLNTEAFF. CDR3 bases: TGTGCCAGCAAGGGGTTGAACACTGAAGCTTTCTTT.

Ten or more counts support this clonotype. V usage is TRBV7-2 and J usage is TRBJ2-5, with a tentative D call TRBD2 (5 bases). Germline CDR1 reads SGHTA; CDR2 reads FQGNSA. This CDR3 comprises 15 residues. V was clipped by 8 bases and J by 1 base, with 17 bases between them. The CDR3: CASRPSLQPQETQYF. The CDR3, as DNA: TGTGCCAGCCGTCCTAGCCTACAGCCCCAAGAGACCCAGTACTTC. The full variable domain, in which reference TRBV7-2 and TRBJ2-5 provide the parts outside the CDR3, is GAGVSQSPSNKVTEKGKDVELRCDPISGHTALYWYRQSLGQGLEFLIYFQGNSAPDKSGLPSDRFSAERTGGSVSTLTIQRTQQEDSAVYLCASRPSLQPQETQYFGPGTRLLVL.

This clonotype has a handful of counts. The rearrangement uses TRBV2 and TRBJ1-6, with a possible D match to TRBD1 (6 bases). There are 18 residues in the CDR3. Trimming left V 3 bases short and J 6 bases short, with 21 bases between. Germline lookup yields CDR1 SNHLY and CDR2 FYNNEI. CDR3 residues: CASSEASWGRRGNSPLHF. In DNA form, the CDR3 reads TGTGCCAGCAGTGAGGCCAGCTGGGGGCGGAGGGGTAATTCACCCCTCCACTTT.

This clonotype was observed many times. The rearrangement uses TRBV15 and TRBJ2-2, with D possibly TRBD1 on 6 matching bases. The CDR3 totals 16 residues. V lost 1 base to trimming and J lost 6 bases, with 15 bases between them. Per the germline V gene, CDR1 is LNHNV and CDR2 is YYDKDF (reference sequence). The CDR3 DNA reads TGTGCCACCAGCAGAGCCAACAGGGAGTTGGCCGGGGAGCTGTTTTTT. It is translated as CATSRANRELAGELFF.

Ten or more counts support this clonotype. The CDR3 DNA sequence: TGTGCCAGCAGTTTAGGCCCGGGACTTTATGAAAAACTGTTTTTT. This codes for CASSLGPGLYEKLFF. V gene TRBV12-3 or TRBV12-4 combines with J gene TRBJ1-4; weak D call: TRBD1 (5 bases). The CDR3 extends over 15 amino acids. Between the trimmed V and J ends, which lost 1 base and 6 bases, there was a span of 12 bases.

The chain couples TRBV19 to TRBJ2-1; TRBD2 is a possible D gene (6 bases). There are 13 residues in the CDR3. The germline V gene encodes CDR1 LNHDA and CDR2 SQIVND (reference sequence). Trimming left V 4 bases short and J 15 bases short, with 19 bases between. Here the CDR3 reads CASSSRGRERGFF. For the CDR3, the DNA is TGTGCCAGTAGTAGTCGGGGGAGAGAAAGGGGGTTCTTC.

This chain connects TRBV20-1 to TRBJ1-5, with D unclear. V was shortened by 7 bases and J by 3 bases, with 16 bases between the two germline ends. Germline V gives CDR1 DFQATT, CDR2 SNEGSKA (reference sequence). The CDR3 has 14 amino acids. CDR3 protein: CSVQSRQPNQPQHF. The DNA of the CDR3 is TGCAGTGTTCAATCCCGACAACCCAATCAGCCCCAGCATTTT.

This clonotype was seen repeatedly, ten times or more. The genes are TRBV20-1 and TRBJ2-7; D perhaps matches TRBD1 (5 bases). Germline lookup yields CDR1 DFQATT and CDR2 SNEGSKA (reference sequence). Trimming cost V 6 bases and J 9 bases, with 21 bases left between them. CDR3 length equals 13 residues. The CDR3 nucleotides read TGCAGTGCCCAAATACAGGATTCCTCCGGGCAGTACTTC. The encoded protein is CSAQIQDSSGQYF.

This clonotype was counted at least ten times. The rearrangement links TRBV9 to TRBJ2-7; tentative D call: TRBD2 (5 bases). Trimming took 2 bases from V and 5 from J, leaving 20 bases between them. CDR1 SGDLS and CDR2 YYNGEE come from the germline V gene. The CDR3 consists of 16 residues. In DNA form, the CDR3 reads TGTGCCAGCAGCGTTAAAAGCGGCATTCCCCTCGACGAGCAGTACTTC. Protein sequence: CASSVKSGIPLDEQYF.

The CDR3 nucleotides are TGTGCCACCAGCAAGGGTGCCAATGAGCAGTTCTTC. This codes for CATSKGANEQFF. The V gene is TRBV15, the J gene TRBJ2-1, with unresolved D. The ends were cut back, 4 bases at V and 6 bases at J, with 7 bases in the middle. The V gene's germline CDR1 is LNHNV and CDR2 YYDKDF (reference sequence). There are 12 residues in the CDR3.

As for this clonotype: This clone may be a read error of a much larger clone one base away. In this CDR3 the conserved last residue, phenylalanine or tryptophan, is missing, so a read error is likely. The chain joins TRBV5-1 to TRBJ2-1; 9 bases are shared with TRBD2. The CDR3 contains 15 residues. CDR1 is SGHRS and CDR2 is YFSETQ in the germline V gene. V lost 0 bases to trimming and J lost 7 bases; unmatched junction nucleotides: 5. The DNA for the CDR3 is TGCGCCAGCAGCTTGGAGGGGCTAGCGGGAAATGAGCAGTTCTAC. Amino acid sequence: CASSLEGLAGNEQFY.

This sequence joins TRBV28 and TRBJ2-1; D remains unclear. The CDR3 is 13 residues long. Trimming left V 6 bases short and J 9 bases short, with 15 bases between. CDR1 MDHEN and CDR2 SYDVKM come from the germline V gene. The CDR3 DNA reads TGTGCCAGCAGCACTACCAACCTGCGTGAGCAGTTCTTC. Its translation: CASSTTNLREQFF.